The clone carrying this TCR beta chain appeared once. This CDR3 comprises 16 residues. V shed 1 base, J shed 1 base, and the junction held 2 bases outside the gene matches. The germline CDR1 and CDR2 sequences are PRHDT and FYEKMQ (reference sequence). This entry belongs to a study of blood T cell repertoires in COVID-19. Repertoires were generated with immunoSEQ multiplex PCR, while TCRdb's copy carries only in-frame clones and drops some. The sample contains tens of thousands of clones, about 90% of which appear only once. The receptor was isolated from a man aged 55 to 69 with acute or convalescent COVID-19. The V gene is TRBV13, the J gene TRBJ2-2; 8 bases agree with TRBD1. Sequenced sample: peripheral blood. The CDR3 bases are TGTGCCAGCAGCTTAGTGGGACAGGAGAACACCGGGGAGCTGTTTTTT. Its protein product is CASSLVGQENTGELFF.